This entry concerns a single T cell receptor (beta chain). Its antigen is currently unknown. Sequencing was performed with immunoSEQ multiplex PCR; in TCRdb, only in-frame clones are kept and a portion is missing. The data show approximately 190,000 clones, approximately 87% seen once. Looked up from germline, CDR1 is LGHDT and CDR2 is YNNKEL (reference sequence). The CDR3 loop spans 16 amino acids. V dropped 5 bases and J dropped 2 bases, with 13 bases sitting between them. The data stem from a study of T cell responses to AZD1222 COVID-19 vaccine. Whole-study findings and limits: Vaccine-related CD4 TCRs covered spike, predominating at 160-218 and 743-854. Every sample of the repertoires postdated the peak T cell response.

This chain uses TRBV3-1 (or the pseudogene TRBV3-2) with TRBJ2-6; D unresolved. The sample was peripheral blood, taken on day 0 of MenACWY control vaccination. This sequence originates from an adult in good health. The CDR3 coding sequence is TGTGCCAGCAGCTACCCCTCCCGCCCTGGGGCCAACGTCCTGACTTTC. The encoded protein is CASSYPSRPGANVLTF.